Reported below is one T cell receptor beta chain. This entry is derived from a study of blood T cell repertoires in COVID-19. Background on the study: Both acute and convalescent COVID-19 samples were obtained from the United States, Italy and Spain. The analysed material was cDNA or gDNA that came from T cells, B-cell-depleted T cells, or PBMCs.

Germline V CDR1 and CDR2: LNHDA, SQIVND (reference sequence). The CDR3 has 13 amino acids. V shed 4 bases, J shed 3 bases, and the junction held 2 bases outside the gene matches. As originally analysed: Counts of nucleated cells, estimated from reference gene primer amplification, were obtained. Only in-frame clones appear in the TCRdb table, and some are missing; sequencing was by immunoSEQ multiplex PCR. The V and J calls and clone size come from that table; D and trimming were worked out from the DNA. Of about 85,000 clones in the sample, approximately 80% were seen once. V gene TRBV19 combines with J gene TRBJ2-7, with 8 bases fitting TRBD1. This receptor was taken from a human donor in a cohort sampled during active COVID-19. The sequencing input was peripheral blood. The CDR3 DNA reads TGTGCCAGTAGTACCGGACAGGGCTACGAGCAGTACTTC. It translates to CASSTGQGYEQYF.